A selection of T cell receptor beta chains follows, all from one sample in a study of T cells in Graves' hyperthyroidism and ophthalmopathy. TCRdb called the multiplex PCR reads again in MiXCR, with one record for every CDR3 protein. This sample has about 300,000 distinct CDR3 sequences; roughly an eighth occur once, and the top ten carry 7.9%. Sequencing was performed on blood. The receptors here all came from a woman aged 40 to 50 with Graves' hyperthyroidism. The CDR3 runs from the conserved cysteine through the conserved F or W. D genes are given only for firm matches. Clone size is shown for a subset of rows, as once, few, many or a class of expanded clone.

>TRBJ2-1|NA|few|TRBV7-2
CASRKGVVGQFF
TGTGCCAGCAGAAAAGGGGTGGTTGGGCAGTTCTTC
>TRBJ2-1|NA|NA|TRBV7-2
CASSLWVLRGYNEQFF
TGTGCCAGCAGCTTATGGGTTCTGCGGGGTTACAATGAGCAGTTCTTC
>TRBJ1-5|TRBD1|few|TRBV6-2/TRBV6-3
CASSGEQGAYQPQHF
TGTGCCAGCAGTGGAGAACAGGGGGCGTACCAGCCCCAGCATTTT
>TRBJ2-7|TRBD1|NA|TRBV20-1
CSASSAGQGLYEQYF
TGCAGTGCTAGTTCCGCGGGACAGGGTCTATACGAGCAGTACTTC
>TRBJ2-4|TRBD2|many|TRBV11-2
CASSLDRRLAGGGTKNIQYF
TGTGCCAGCAGCTTAGATCGCAGACTAGCGGGAGGAGGGACCAAAAACATTCAGTACTTC
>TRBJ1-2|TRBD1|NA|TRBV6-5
CASSNRDSTNYGYTF
TGTGCCAGCAGTAACCGGGACAGCACTAACTATGGCTACACCTTC
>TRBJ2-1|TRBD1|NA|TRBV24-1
CATSDLRGPQFF
TGTGCCACCAGTGATTTGAGGGGGCCGCAGTTCTTC
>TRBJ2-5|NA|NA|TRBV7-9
CASSLHNAGGETQYF
TGTGCCAGCAGCCTCCATAATGCAGGGGGGGAGACCCAGTACTTC
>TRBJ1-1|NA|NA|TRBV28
CASSQGHPDTEAFF
TGTGCCAGCAGCCAAGGACACCCGGACACTGAAGCTTTCTTT
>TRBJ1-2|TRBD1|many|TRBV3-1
CASSQPGTVYGYTF
TGTGCCAGCAGCCAACCCGGGACAGTCTATGGCTACACCTTC
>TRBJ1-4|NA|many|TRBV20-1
CSARHPGTFEKLFF
TGCAGTGCTAGACATCCCGGGACATTTGAAAAACTGTTTTTT
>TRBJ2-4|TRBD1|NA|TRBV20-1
CSARARDRTIAKNIQYF
TGCAGTGCTAGGGCCCGGGACAGGACTATAGCCAAAAACATTCAGTACTTC
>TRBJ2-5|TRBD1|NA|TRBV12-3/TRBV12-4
CASSKPGQGARETQYF
TGTGCCAGCAGCAAACCCGGACAGGGGGCGCGGGAGACCCAGTACTTC
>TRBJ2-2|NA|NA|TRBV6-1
CAGARRGNTGELFF
TGTGCCGGCGCAAGACGAGGGAACACCGGGGAGCTGTTTTTT
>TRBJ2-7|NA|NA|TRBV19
CASRAGYEQYF
TGTGCCAGTAGAGCGGGCTACGAGCAGTACTTC
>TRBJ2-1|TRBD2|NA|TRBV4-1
CASSQRPSGVNEQFF
TGCGCCAGCAGCCAAAGGCCTAGCGGGGTCAATGAGCAGTTCTTC
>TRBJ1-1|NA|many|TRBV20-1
CSAAPLGTEAFF
TGCAGTGCTGCCCCCTTGGGCACTGAAGCTTTCTTT
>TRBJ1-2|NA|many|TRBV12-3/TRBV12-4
CASSLKGGISGYTF
TGTGCCAGCAGTTTAAAGGGGGGGATTTCTGGCTACACCTTC
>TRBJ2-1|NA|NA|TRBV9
CASSVVQGMLFF
TGTGCCAGCAGCGTAGTTCAGGGGATGTTGTTCTTC
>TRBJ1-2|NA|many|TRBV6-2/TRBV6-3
CASSYSLQSRYGYTF
TGTGCCAGCAGTTACTCCTTACAGAGCCGTTATGGCTACACCTTC
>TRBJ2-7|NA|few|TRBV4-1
CASSQEHGNHYEQYF
TGCGCCAGCAGCCAAGAGCATGGAAACCACTACGAGCAGTACTTC
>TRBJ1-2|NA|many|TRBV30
CAWSVRGGLYYGYTF
TGTGCCTGGAGTGTACGGGGCGGATTATATTATGGCTACACCTTC
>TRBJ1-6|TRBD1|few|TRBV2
CASKTTGGYSPLHF
TGTGCCAGCAAAACTACAGGGGGCTATTCACCCCTCCACTTT
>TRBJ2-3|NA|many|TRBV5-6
CASSIRPTDTQYF
TGTGCCAGCAGCATTAGACCAACAGATACGCAGTATTTT
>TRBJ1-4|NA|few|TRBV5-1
CASSWLGGVREKLFF
TGCGCCAGCAGCTGGCTCGGAGGGGTGAGAGAAAAACTGTTTTTT
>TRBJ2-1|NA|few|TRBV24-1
CATSAGERGEQFF
TGTGCCACCAGTGCGGGAGAAAGGGGTGAGCAGTTCTTC
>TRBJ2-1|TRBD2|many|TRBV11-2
CASSLGTSGRANEQFF
TGTGCCAGCAGCTTAGGGACTAGCGGGAGGGCCAATGAGCAGTTCTTC
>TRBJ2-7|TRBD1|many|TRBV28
CASSRADRGEYEQYF
TGTGCCAGCAGTCGAGCGGACAGGGGGGAGTACGAGCAGTACTTC
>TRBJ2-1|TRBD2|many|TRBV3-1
CASSPSGLVYNEQFF
TGTGCCAGCAGCCCGTCGGGACTAGTATACAATGAGCAGTTCTTC